Given below is one TCR beta chain in context. Its antigen remains unknown. The method was immunoSEQ multiplex PCR; TCRdb's version includes in-frame clones alone and lacks a portion of them. Here the sample spans about 79,000 clones, about 90% being singletons. The CDR3 has 16 amino acids. Per germline, CDR1 SGHVS and CDR2 FNYEAQ. V lost 5 bases and J 0 bases, leaving 13 bases between the germline ends. The data belong to a study of T cell responses to AZD1222 COVID-19 vaccine. Points from the study as a whole: Sampling captured repertoires only after the peak T cell response.

Material: peripheral blood, obtained on day 0 of MenACWY control vaccination. The sequence was collected from an adult in good health. The chain uses TRBV7-6 and TRBJ1-4; the D gene is possibly TRBD1 (6 bases). CDR3 region: CASSTGQSATNEKLFF. The CDR3 DNA is TGTGCCAGCAGCACCGGACAGTCCGCAACTAATGAAAAACTGTTTTTT.